This T cell receptor beta chain is from a study of PD-L1 blockade in urothelial cancer. Spiked synthetic TCR analogs estimated absolute template abundance per PCR. TCRdb's copy holds only in-frame clones and misses some; the assay was immunoSEQ multiplex PCR. The sample comprises fewer than 45,000 clones, about four fifths of which are singletons, and around 3.8% rests with the top ten. The CDR3 runs to 15 residues. With 8 bases removed from V and 2 bases from J, the gap between germline ends came to 15 bases. CDR1 and CDR2 from the germline V gene are MNHNS and SASEGT. V usage is TRBV6-1 and J usage is TRBJ2-2, with a weak D call TRBD2 (6 bases). This specimen was PBMCs, taken around atezolizumab (anti-PD-L1) treatment. This receptor was obtained from a man aged 70-80 years with urothelial cancer. CDR3 region: CASLRGGANTGELFF. The DNA of the CDR3 is TGTGCCAGCTTACGGGGCGGGGCTAACACCGGGGAGCTGTTTTTT.